This TCR beta chain originates from a study of regulatory T cells in long-lasting Graves disease. Findings and limits, study-wide: Patients with persistent disease showed a bias toward TRBV28, TRBJ1-2 and TRBJ2-5. Lower TCR diversity characterized persistent Graves' patients relative to newly diagnosed patients.

This clonotype was found a few times. Its antigen is still unknown. The authors built TCR beta libraries using iRepertoire HTBI primers and Arm-PCR of CDR3 regions. In TCRdb, the multiplex PCR reads were re-called with MiXCR into one record per CDR3 protein. Altogether some 370,000 distinct CDR3 sequences are present, 23% being singletons, with the ten largest covering 25% to 30%. Between the trimmed V and J ends, which lost 3 bases and 0 bases, there was a span of 11 bases. Germline lookup yields CDR1 LNHDA and CDR2 SQIVND (reference sequence). This CDR3 contains 15 residues. Time point in this sample: persistent/refractory GD, antithyroid drugs over 5 years with positive TRAb. Researchers made the TCR library from RNA that was extracted from PBMCs.

V and J are TRBV19 and TRBJ1-1; D gene uncertain. Source: peripheral blood mononuclear cells (PBMCs), taken when the disease was refractory, from a patient treated with antithyroid drugs. This TCR was recovered from a middle-aged woman with Graves disease. CDR3 residues: CASSISGHLNTEAFF. CDR3 in DNA: TGTGCCAGTAGTATCTCTGGGCACTTGAACACTGAAGCTTTCTTT. Full variable domain (rest looked up from reference TRBV19 and TRBJ1-1): DGGITQSPKYLFRKEGQNVTLSCEQNLNHDAMYWYRQDPGQGLRLIYYSQIVNDFQKGDIAEGYSVSREKKESFPLTVTSAQKNPTAFYLCASSISGHLNTEAFFGQGTRLTVV.